This entry features one T cell receptor (beta chain) sequence. This sample was taken from a study of shared clonotypes between healthy human individuals. The CDR3 has 12 amino acids. Per the germline V gene, CDR1 is MNHEY and CDR2 is SVGAGI. Trimming stripped 6 bases from V and 5 bases from J, with 10 bases between. Some clones are missing from TCRdb's copy, which holds only in-frame ones; the method was immunoSEQ multiplex PCR. The sample lists more than 2 million clones, 90% to 97% occurring once. What was sequenced was naive CD4+ T cells sorted from blood. Subset specified: CD45RA+ positively selected. The chain recombines TRBV6-5 with TRBJ2-5; maybe TRBD1 (6 bases). This TCR was sampled from a man between 18 and 29 years old in good health. The CDR3 reads CASRTGLETQYF. CDR3 DNA: TGTGCCAGCAGGACAGGACTGGAGACCCAGTACTTC.